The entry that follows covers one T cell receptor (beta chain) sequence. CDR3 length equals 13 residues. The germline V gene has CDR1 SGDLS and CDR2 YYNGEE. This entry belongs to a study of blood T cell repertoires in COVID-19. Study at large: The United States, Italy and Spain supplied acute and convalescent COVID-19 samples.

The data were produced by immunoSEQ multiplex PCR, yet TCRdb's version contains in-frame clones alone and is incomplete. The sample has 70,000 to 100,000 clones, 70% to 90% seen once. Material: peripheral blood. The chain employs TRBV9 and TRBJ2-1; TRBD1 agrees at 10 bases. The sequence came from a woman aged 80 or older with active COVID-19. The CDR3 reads CATGQGGYNEQFF. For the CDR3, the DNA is TGTGCGACCGGACAGGGGGGTTACAATGAGCAGTTCTTC.